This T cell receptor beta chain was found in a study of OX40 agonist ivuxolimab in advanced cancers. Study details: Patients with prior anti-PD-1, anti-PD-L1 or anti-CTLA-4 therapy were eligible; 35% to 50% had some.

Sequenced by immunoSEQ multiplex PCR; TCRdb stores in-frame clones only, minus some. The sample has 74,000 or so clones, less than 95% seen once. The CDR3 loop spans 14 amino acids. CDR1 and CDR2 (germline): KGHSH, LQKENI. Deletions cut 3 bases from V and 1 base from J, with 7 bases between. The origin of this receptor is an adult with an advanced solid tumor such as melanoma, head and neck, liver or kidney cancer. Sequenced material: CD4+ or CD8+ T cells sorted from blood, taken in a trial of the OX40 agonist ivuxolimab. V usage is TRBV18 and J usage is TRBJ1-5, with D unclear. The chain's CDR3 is CASSPEKSNQPQHF. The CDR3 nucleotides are TGTGCCAGCTCACCGGAGAAAAGCAATCAGCCCCAGCATTTT.